This entry concerns a single T cell receptor beta chain. Measured with immunoSEQ multiplex PCR; TCRdb has only the in-frame clones, and not every one. The sample carries about 110,000 clones, about 87% recorded once. This record comes from a study of T cell responses to AZD1222 COVID-19 vaccine. V gave up 5 bases and J gave up 4 bases, with 9 bases separating them. Germline V gene data show CDR1 as MNHEY and CDR2 as SMNVEV (reference sequence). This CDR3 is 12 amino acids long. The chain has TRBV27 and TRBJ2-7; no firm D call. Sequenced here: peripheral blood, sampled on day 0 of AZD1222 vaccination. This TCR derives from an adult in good health. The CDR3 here is CASSPGRYEQYF. CDR3 nucleotides: TGTGCCAGCAGTCCCGGACGTTACGAGCAGTACTTC.